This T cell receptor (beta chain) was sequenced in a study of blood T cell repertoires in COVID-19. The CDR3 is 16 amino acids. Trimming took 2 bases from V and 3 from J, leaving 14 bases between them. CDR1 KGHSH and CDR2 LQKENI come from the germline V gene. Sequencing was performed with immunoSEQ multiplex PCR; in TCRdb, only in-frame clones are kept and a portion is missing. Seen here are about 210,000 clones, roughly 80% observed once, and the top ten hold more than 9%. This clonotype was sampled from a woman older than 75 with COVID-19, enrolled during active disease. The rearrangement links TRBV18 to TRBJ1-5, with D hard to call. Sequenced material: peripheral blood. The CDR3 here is CASSPYPGASNQPQHF. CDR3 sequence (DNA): TGTGCCAGCTCACCATATCCAGGCGCTTCCAATCAGCCCCAGCATTTT.